The TCR beta chain under discussion was sequenced for a study of shared clonotypes between healthy human individuals. Data came from immunoSEQ multiplex PCR; TCRdb stores just in-frame clones and leaves some out. This sample has more than 600,000 clones, with about 90% found just once. V lost 0 bases to trimming and J lost 0 bases; unmatched junction nucleotides: 2. CDR3 length: 18 residues. Germline V gene sequence: CDR1 MGHDK, CDR2 SYGVNS. Terminally differentiated effector memory CD45RA+ cells were left out of the naive CD8 fraction, which was CD45RO-negative and positively selected for CCR7. The gene calls are TRBV25-1 and TRBJ2-6; 10 bases agree with TRBD1. The sequenced sample was naive CD8+ T cells sorted from blood. The clonotype comes from a man under 40 in good health. In DNA, the CDR3 is TGTGCCAGCAGTGAATACGGGACAGGGGACTCTGGGGCCAACGTCCTGACTTTC. It specifies CASSEYGTGDSGANVLTF.